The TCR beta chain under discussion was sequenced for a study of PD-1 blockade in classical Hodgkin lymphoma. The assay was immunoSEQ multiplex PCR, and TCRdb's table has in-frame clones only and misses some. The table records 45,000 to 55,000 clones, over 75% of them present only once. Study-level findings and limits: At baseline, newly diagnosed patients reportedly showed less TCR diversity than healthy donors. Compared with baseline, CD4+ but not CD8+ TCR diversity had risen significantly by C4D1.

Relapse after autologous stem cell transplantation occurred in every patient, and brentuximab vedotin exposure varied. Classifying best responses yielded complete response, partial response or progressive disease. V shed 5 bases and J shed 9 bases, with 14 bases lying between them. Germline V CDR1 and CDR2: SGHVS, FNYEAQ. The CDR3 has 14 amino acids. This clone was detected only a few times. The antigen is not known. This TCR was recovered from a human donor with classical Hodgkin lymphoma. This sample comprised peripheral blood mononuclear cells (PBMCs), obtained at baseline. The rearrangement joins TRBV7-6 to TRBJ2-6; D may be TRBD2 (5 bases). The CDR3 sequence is CASSDPSGGNVLTF. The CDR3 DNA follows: TGTGCCAGCAGCGACCCGTCTGGAGGCAACGTCCTGACTTTC.